One sample yielded the 8 T cell receptor beta chains listed below, sequenced in a study of T cells after yellow fever vaccination. TCRdb re-derived calls from the 5' RACE reads in MiXCR, one entry per CDR3 protein. Of about 300,000 distinct CDR3 sequences listed, around 7% are singletons. This material consisted of PBMCs, taken roughly 46 days after the first yellow fever vaccination. These receptors all stem from a man aged 18-30 years who received the YFV17D yellow fever vaccine.

As for this clonotype: A clone one base away is much larger, so this may be a read error. This chain joins TRBV18 and TRBJ2-2; D is undetermined. Per germline, CDR1 KGHSH and CDR2 LQKENI. Trimming stripped 1 base from V and 6 bases from J, with 3 bases between. The CDR3 totals 12 residues. The CDR3 protein is CASSPLPGELFF. For the CDR3, the DNA is TGTGCCAGCTCACCACTTCCCGGGGAGCTGTTTTTT.

This clonotype was seen ten or more times. The chain uses TRBV7-2 and TRBJ1-5, with a possible D match to TRBD1 (5 bases). CDR3 size: 15 residues. Germline V gives CDR1 SGHTA, CDR2 FQGNSA. The V and J ends lost 3 bases and 5 bases respectively, with 14 bases between them. CDR3 nucleotides: TGTGCCAGCAGCTTGTCTTATGGGGGGGATCAGCCCCAGCATTTT. Protein sequence: CASSLSYGGDQPQHF.

V and J are TRBV10-3 and TRBJ2-2; D is perhaps TRBD2 (7 bases). The V gene lost 6 bases and the J gene lost 7 bases, with 12 bases spanning the gap. Per germline, CDR1 ENHRY and CDR2 SYGVKD. This CDR3 contains 13 residues. CDR3 sequence (DNA): TGTGCCATCAGCTTGGGGGGGCACGGGGAGCTGTTTTTT. Its translation is CAISLGGHGELFF.

V is TRBV27 and J is TRBJ2-7; 7 bases map to TRBD1. CDR1 is MNHEY, CDR2 SMNVEV, per germline (reference sequence). V shed 2 bases, J shed 8 bases, and the junction held 6 bases outside the gene matches. This CDR3 spans 13 amino acids. CDR3 residues: CASSLPDRRKQYF. The CDR3 DNA is TGTGCCAGCAGTTTACCGGACAGGAGGAAGCAGTACTTC.

This clonotype was detected only a few times. The gene calls are TRBV20-1 and TRBJ1-2; D not certain. The V and J ends lost 0 bases and 6 bases respectively, with 11 bases between them. Germline CDR1 reads DFQATT; CDR2 reads SNEGSKA (reference sequence). The CDR3 extends over 13 amino acids. CDR3 in amino acids: CSARDRPSHGYTF. In nucleotides, the CDR3 is TGCAGTGCTAGAGATAGGCCCTCCCATGGCTACACCTTC.

This clonotype was recorded a few times. The V call is TRBV29-1, the J call TRBJ2-3; a weak D match, TRBD1 (6 bases). V shed 7 bases and J shed 3 bases, with 17 bases lying between them. CDR3 size: 14 residues. Germline loops: CDR1 SQVTM, CDR2 ANQGSEA. In DNA, the CDR3 is TGCAGCGGGGGGCATCAGTTTCGGACAGATACGCAGTATTTT. It translates to CSGGHQFRTDTQYF.

Ten or more counts support this clonotype. The V call is TRBV12-3 or TRBV12-4, the J call TRBJ2-7, with D tentatively TRBD2 (7 bases). The CDR3 totals 17 residues. Trimming took off 1 base at V and 3 bases at J, with 19 bases between the two ends. The chain's CDR3 is CASSLDVAGAALYEQYF. The CDR3 region has the DNA TGTGCCAGCAGTTTAGATGTGGCGGGGGCCGCCCTCTACGAGCAGTACTTC.

This clonotype was found a few times. The chain couples TRBV29-1 to TRBJ2-2; D call uncertain. The CDR3 spans 12 residues. In germline, CDR1 is SQVTM, CDR2 ANQGSEA. The V end lost 7 bases, the J end lost 3 bases, and 9 bases lay between the germline ends. The CDR3 DNA reads TGCAGCGCAAACATACACACCGGGGAGCTGTTTTTT. Residues: CSANIHTGELFF.